These 20 T cell receptor beta chains were all obtained from the same sample, sequenced in a study of blood T cell repertoires in COVID-19. Clones were sequenced by immunoSEQ multiplex PCR, and TCRdb holds only the in-frame ones, with some missing. This repertoire shows 400,000 or so clones, 88% found once; its top ten account for around 1.9%. The sequencing input was PBMCs or T cells enriched from blood (not recorded which). The source of these receptors is a woman aged 35 to 49 with acute COVID-19.

The V call is TRBV10-3, the J call TRBJ1-2; possibly TRBD1 for D (6 bases). The CDR3 totals 14 residues. Trimming took off 4 bases at V and 2 bases at J, with 11 bases between the two ends. The germline CDR1 and CDR2 sequences are ENHRY and SYGVKD. DNA for the CDR3: TGTGCCATCAGTGGGATCCAGGGGAACTATGGCTACACCTTC. Protein product: CAISGIQGNYGYTF.

V usage is TRBV2 and J usage is TRBJ2-3; tentatively, D is TRBD1 (6 bases). This CDR3 has 16 residues. Trimming removed 4 bases at V and 1 base at J, with 15 bases between. Per the germline V gene, CDR1 is SNHLY and CDR2 is FYNNEI. This CDR3 reads CASSAGDSPGTDTQYF. The CDR3 nucleotides are TGTGCCAGCAGTGCAGGGGATTCGCCGGGCACAGATACGCAGTATTTT.

The chain carries TRBV3-1 (or the pseudogene TRBV3-2) and TRBJ2-1, with TRBD1 matching over 7 bases. V was clipped by 5 bases and J by 7 bases; unmatched bases: 8. Germline CDR1 is LGHDT and CDR2 is YNNKEL (reference sequence). The length of the CDR3 is 14 residues. In DNA form, the CDR3 reads TGTGCCAGCAGCTTAGGACAGGTTATGAATGAGCAGTTCTTC. Its translation: CASSLGQVMNEQFF.

This chain joins TRBV6-5 and TRBJ1-6, with 7 positions matching TRBD1. Looked up from germline, CDR1 is MNHEY and CDR2 is SVGAGI. V trimming: 6 bases; J trimming: 9 bases; junction bases outside the gene matches: 11. CDR3 length: 15 residues. CDR3 loop: CASRLSTGERSPLHF. CDR3 bases: TGTGCCAGCAGACTCTCCACAGGGGAGCGTTCACCCCTCCACTTT.

The genes are TRBV2 and TRBJ1-4, with D tentatively TRBD1 (6 bases). Between the trimmed V and J ends, which lost 2 bases and 11 bases, there was a span of 18 bases. This CDR3 is 15 amino acids long. Germline loops: CDR1 SNHLY, CDR2 FYNNEI. This CDR3 is CASSEMIRGAGKLFF. CDR3 in DNA: TGTGCCAGCAGTGAAATGATCAGGGGAGCGGGGAAACTGTTTTTT.

The chain combines TRBV29-1 with TRBJ1-6; 9 bases align to TRBD1. The V and J ends lost 6 bases and 9 bases, in that order; junction bases with no gene match: 6. In germline, CDR1 is SQVTM, CDR2 ANQGSEA. The CDR3 has 13 amino acids. The CDR3 here is CSVETGGASPLHF. CDR3 DNA sequence: TGCAGCGTCGAGACAGGGGGTGCTTCACCCCTCCACTTT.

The chain is built from TRBV5-1 and TRBJ2-3; 9 bases are a match to TRBD1. V was clipped by 4 bases and J by 9 bases; unmatched bases: 6. CDR1 and CDR2 from the germline V gene are SGHRS and YFSETQ. CDR3 length equals 13 residues. The CDR3 nucleotides read TGCGCCAGCAGCCCCGGGACAGGGTGGACGCAGTATTTT. Amino acid sequence: CASSPGTGWTQYF.

This chain uses TRBV30 with TRBJ1-2; 10 bases line up with TRBD1. The V and J ends lost 3 bases and 6 bases, in that order; junction bases with no gene match: 7. Germline V gene sequence: CDR1 GTSNPN, CDR2 SVGIG (reference sequence). The CDR3 contains 14 residues. The CDR3 reads CAWRKTGGGHGYTF. In DNA, the CDR3 is TGTGCCTGGAGGAAGACAGGGGGCGGCCATGGCTACACCTTC.

This clone is a singleton in its sample. V and J are TRBV28 and TRBJ2-3, with TRBD2 identical over 7 bases. Germline-derived CDR1 and CDR2 are MDHEN and SYDVKM. The J segment lost 3 bases and the V segment lost 6 bases, leaving 12 bases of the junction unmatched. The CDR3 is 16 residues long. CDR3 in DNA: TGTGCCAGCAGCTTTGGGACTACCCAACGGACAGATACGCAGTATTTT. As protein: CASSFGTTQRTDTQYF.

The rearrangement links TRBV27 to TRBJ2-3; tentative D call: TRBD2 (6 bases). V was cut by 3 bases and J by 6 bases, with 10 bases left in between. Per the germline V gene, CDR1 is MNHEY and CDR2 is SMNVEV (reference sequence). The CDR3 consists of 13 residues. This CDR3 reads CASSLREADTQYF. DNA of the CDR3: TGTGCCAGCAGTTTGAGGGAGGCCGATACGCAGTATTTT.

Notes on this clone: This same CDR3 is encoded by further DNA sequences in the sample. The CDR3 protein is CASSIVGGTEAFF. CDR3 coding DNA: TGTGCCAGTAGTATTGTAGGGGGCACTGAAGCTTTCTTT. This chain uses TRBV19 with TRBJ1-1; D may be TRBD1 (6 bases). Trimming removed 3 bases from V and 4 bases from J, with 9 bases in between. The CDR3 is 13 residues long. In germline, CDR1 is LNHDA, CDR2 SQIVND (reference sequence).

This clone was seen just once. This chain links TRBV30 with TRBJ1-6; D ambiguous. Trimming removed 4 bases at V and 3 bases at J, with 7 bases between. The CDR3 totals 13 residues. Looked up from germline, CDR1 is GTSNPN and CDR2 is SVGIG (reference sequence). CDR3 region: CAWKTSYNSPLHF. In nucleotides, the CDR3 is TGTGCCTGGAAGACAAGCTATAATTCACCCCTCCACTTT.

The V and J genes are TRBV6-6 and TRBJ2-7; 11 bases map to TRBD2. The V segment lost 5 bases and the J segment 2 bases; nucleotides outside the gene matches: 11. CDR1 and CDR2 (germline): MNHNY, SVGAGI (reference sequence). There are 17 residues in the CDR3. CDR3 in amino acids: CASSRRRGTSGAYEQYF. The CDR3 DNA follows: TGTGCCAGCAGTCGCCGACGGGGGACTAGCGGAGCCTACGAGCAGTACTTC.

The chain joins TRBV24-1 to TRBJ1-5, with D unresolved. Germline CDR1 reads KGHDR; CDR2 reads SFDVKD. V was shortened by 8 bases and J by 3 bases, with 13 bases between the two germline ends. This CDR3 spans 14 amino acids. For the CDR3, the DNA is TGTGCCACCAATAATCTACCGCACAATCAGCCCCAGCATTTT. Encoded protein: CATNNLPHNQPQHF.

The chain has TRBV7-9 and TRBJ2-1, with 9 bases lining up with TRBD1. V was pared by 5 bases and J by 7 bases, with 15 bases of the junction left unmatched. CDR1 is SEHNR and CDR2 is FQNEAQ in the germline V gene (reference sequence). CDR3 length equals 17 residues. This CDR3 reads CASSPAPLGQGLNEQFF. In nucleotides, the CDR3 is TGTGCCAGCAGCCCCGCCCCCCTTGGACAGGGGTTGAATGAGCAGTTCTTC.

The chain joins TRBV7-2 to TRBJ2-7; 7 bases map to TRBD2. Germline loops: CDR1 SGHTA, CDR2 FQGNSA. Unmatched junction bases numbered 4, after V lost 2 bases and J lost 0 bases. This CDR3 region has 15 residues. The CDR3 here is CASSLRASGSYEQYF. The CDR3 DNA is TGTGCCAGCAGCTTACGGGCTAGCGGCTCCTACGAGCAGTACTTC.

Comments on this clone: Other nucleotide sequences from this sample produce the same CDR3. The rearrangement uses TRBV19 and TRBJ1-5; possibly TRBD1 for D (5 bases). Trimming left V 5 bases short and J 2 bases short, with 10 bases between. The CDR3 is made up of 14 amino acids. From germline, CDR1 is LNHDA and CDR2 SQIVND (reference sequence). The CDR3: CASSGTGGNQPQHF. CDR3 in DNA: TGTGCCAGTAGTGGGACGGGGGGCAATCAGCCCCAGCATTTT.

This clone was seen only a few times. The chain employs TRBV7-8 and TRBJ1-4, with 8 bases identical to TRBD1. The CDR3 has 16 amino acids. The germline V gene encodes CDR1 SGHVS and CDR2 FQNEAQ. V lost 2 bases and J lost 6; bases outside the gene matches: 8. CDR3 loop: CASSLYLTGEYEKLFF. Written as DNA, the CDR3 is TGTGCCAGCAGCTTATACCTGACAGGGGAGTATGAAAAACTGTTTTTT.

This chain connects TRBV18 to TRBJ2-5, with 7 bases identical to TRBD2. Trimming removed 2 bases from V and 1 base from J; junction bases left unmatched: 1. Germline V gene data show CDR1 as KGHSH and CDR2 as LQKENI. The CDR3 is made up of 14 amino acids. CDR3 region: CASSPASGQETQYF. CDR3 nucleotides: TGTGCCAGCTCACCAGCTAGCGGCCAAGAGACCCAGTACTTC.

In DNA, the CDR3 is TGTGCCACCAGCAGAGGGGGACAGGGGGTCTATGAGCAGTTCTTC. It codes for CATSRGGQGVYEQFF. This chain links TRBV15 with TRBJ2-1; 11 bases map to TRBD1. The germline V gene has CDR1 LNHNV and CDR2 YYDKDF (reference sequence). Trimming removed 1 base from V and 8 bases from J; junction bases left unmatched: 4. The CDR3 has 15 amino acids.